These T cell receptor beta chains were read from a single sample in a study of T-cell memory formation after mild COVID-19. Each CDR3 protein gets one entry after TCRdb re-called the 5' RACE reads with MiXCR. The sample has around 150,000 distinct CDR3 sequences, approximately 15% seen once; the top ten hold 14%. The specimen was PBMCs or a T cell subset sorted from them (not recorded which). Source of these receptors: an adult woman who had mild COVID-19 (a few samples of this study predate the infection). Cell type and time point are not known. Each CDR3 is given with its conserved first and last residue. Fields, in order: J gene, clone size, CDR3 length, D gene, V gene, CDR3 protein, CDR3 DNA. D genes are given only for firm matches. Clone size, where shown, is once, few, many, or a class for clones that have expanded.

J gene: TRBJ2-7; clone size: NA; CDR3 length: 16; D gene: TRBD2; V gene: TRBV15; CDR3 protein: CATSRERGAGNYEQYF; CDR3 DNA: TGTGCCACCAGCAGAGAGCGGGGAGCGGGAAACTACGAGCAGTACTTC
J gene: TRBJ2-1; clone size: NA; CDR3 length: 17; D gene: TRBD2; V gene: TRBV5-1; CDR3 protein: CASSLQPGLAAYNEQFF; CDR3 DNA: TGCGCCAGCAGCTTACAACCGGGACTAGCAGCATACAATGAGCAGTTCTTC
J gene: TRBJ1-1; clone size: few; CDR3 length: 17; D gene: NA; V gene: TRBV6-5; CDR3 protein: CASSYRTGFTGGTEAFF; CDR3 DNA: TGTGCCAGCAGTTACCGCACCGGATTCACCGGAGGGACTGAAGCTTTCTTT
J gene: TRBJ2-7; clone size: few; CDR3 length: 14; D gene: NA; V gene: TRBV5-1; CDR3 protein: CASSFTGPLYEQYF; CDR3 DNA: TGCGCCAGCAGCTTCACAGGACCACTCTACGAGCAGTACTTC
J gene: TRBJ2-5; clone size: NA; CDR3 length: 16; D gene: TRBD2; V gene: TRBV4-3; CDR3 protein: CASSQVLAGLQETQYF; CDR3 DNA: TGCGCCAGCAGCCAAGTGCTAGCGGGGTTACAAGAGACCCAGTACTTC
J gene: TRBJ1-5; clone size: many; CDR3 length: 13; D gene: NA; V gene: TRBV12-5; CDR3 protein: CASAAEGWGPQHF; CDR3 DNA: TGTGCTAGTGCCGCGGAGGGGTGGGGGCCCCAGCATTTT
J gene: TRBJ1-1; clone size: few; CDR3 length: 18; D gene: NA; V gene: TRBV7-8; CDR3 protein: CASSSFFSAAAGGTEAFF; CDR3 DNA: TGTGCCAGCAGCTCATTTTTTTCGGCGGCCGCGGGGGGCACTGAAGCTTTCTTT
J gene: TRBJ1-5; clone size: NA; CDR3 length: 18; D gene: NA; V gene: TRBV18; CDR3 protein: CASSPGLLTGISNQPQHF; CDR3 DNA: TGTGCCAGCTCACCAGGACTCCTGACAGGTATCAGCAATCAGCCCCAGCATTTT
J gene: TRBJ2-1; clone size: NA; CDR3 length: 17; D gene: TRBD2; V gene: TRBV2; CDR3 protein: CASSEWKSGSQGNEQFF; CDR3 DNA: TGTGCCAGCAGTGAATGGAAAAGCGGGAGCCAGGGTAATGAGCAGTTCTTC
J gene: TRBJ2-6; clone size: NA; CDR3 length: 18; D gene: TRBD1; V gene: TRBV24-1; CDR3 protein: CATSESQKQGAGANVLTF; CDR3 DNA: TGTGCCACCAGTGAGTCTCAAAAACAGGGGGCTGGGGCCAACGTCCTGACTTTC
J gene: TRBJ1-1; clone size: few; CDR3 length: 14; D gene: TRBD1; V gene: TRBV2; CDR3 protein: CASRYGTGPTEAFF; CDR3 DNA: TGTGCCAGCAGATACGGGACAGGGCCGACTGAAGCTTTCTTT
J gene: TRBJ2-2; clone size: few; CDR3 length: 13; D gene: NA; V gene: TRBV2; CDR3 protein: CAMLRGRTGELFF; CDR3 DNA: TGTGCCATGCTCCGGGGTCGGACCGGGGAGCTGTTTTTT
J gene: TRBJ2-7; clone size: NA; CDR3 length: 15; D gene: TRBD2; V gene: TRBV27; CDR3 protein: CASSFGAGASYEQYF; CDR3 DNA: TGTGCCAGCAGTTTCGGAGCGGGAGCCTCCTACGAGCAGTACTTC
J gene: TRBJ2-7; clone size: many; CDR3 length: 13; D gene: NA; V gene: TRBV12-5; CDR3 protein: CASGPGRTYEQYF; CDR3 DNA: TGTGCTAGTGGTCCCGGGAGAACCTACGAGCAGTACTTC
J gene: TRBJ1-1; clone size: NA; CDR3 length: 14; D gene: NA; V gene: TRBV5-5; CDR3 protein: CASRGLIMNTEAFF; CDR3 DNA: TGTGCCAGCAGGGGCCTTATAATGAACACTGAAGCTTTCTTT
J gene: TRBJ2-1; clone size: NA; CDR3 length: 15; D gene: TRBD2; V gene: TRBV5-1; CDR3 protein: CASSLIGSGINEQFF; CDR3 DNA: TGCGCCAGCAGCTTGATAGGTAGCGGGATAAATGAGCAGTTCTTC
J gene: TRBJ2-3; clone size: few; CDR3 length: 14; D gene: NA; V gene: TRBV18; CDR3 protein: CASSRGTSTDTQYF; CDR3 DNA: TGTGCCAGCTCACGAGGGACTAGCACAGATACGCAGTATTTT
J gene: TRBJ2-7; clone size: few; CDR3 length: 16; D gene: TRBD2; V gene: TRBV7-8; CDR3 protein: CASSRRTSGPQGEQYF; CDR3 DNA: TGTGCCAGCAGCCGAAGGACTAGCGGGCCCCAGGGCGAGCAGTACTTC
J gene: TRBJ1-1; clone size: many; CDR3 length: 12; D gene: NA; V gene: TRBV12-3/TRBV12-4; CDR3 protein: CASSFGFTEAFF; CDR3 DNA: TGTGCCAGCAGTTTTGGCTTTACTGAAGCTTTCTTT
J gene: TRBJ2-1; clone size: NA; CDR3 length: 12; D gene: NA; V gene: TRBV7-3; CDR3 protein: CASSLLGYEQFF; CDR3 DNA: TGTGCCAGCAGCTTACTTGGCTATGAGCAGTTCTTC
J gene: TRBJ2-7; clone size: NA; CDR3 length: 12; D gene: TRBD1; V gene: TRBV5-1; CDR3 protein: CASSSDRGNRYF; CDR3 DNA: TGCGCCAGCAGCTCGGACAGGGGGAATCGGTACTTC
J gene: TRBJ2-3; clone size: NA; CDR3 length: 15; D gene: TRBD2; V gene: TRBV9; CDR3 protein: CASSVGGRAADTQYF; CDR3 DNA: TGTGCCAGCAGCGTGGGCGGGAGGGCCGCAGATACGCAGTATTTT
J gene: TRBJ2-1; clone size: few; CDR3 length: 18; D gene: TRBD2; V gene: TRBV4-2; CDR3 protein: CASSQMGLAGGLGNEQFF; CDR3 DNA: TGTGCCAGCAGCCAAATGGGACTAGCGGGGGGGCTTGGCAATGAGCAGTTCTTC
J gene: TRBJ1-4; clone size: few; CDR3 length: 12; D gene: NA; V gene: TRBV2; CDR3 protein: CASSVANEKLFF; CDR3 DNA: TGTGCCAGCAGCGTAGCTAATGAAAAACTGTTTTTT